Listed here is a single T cell receptor (beta chain). It was across several immunoSEQ plates that each subset's genomic DNA was evenly split. Sorted subsets were amplified in replicate PCRs using 200 ng DNA, 30,000 to 35,000 T cell genomes. Profiled with immunoSEQ multiplex PCR; TCRdb holds only in-frame clones, not every one. The sample lists about 770,000 clones, 55% to 75% seen once, with around 1.8% in the top ten. CDR1 and CDR2 from the germline V gene are SGHRS and YFSETQ. The CDR3 consists of 14 residues. Germline trimming cut 4 bases from V and 6 bases from J; bases unmatched to any gene: 7. The sample comes from a study of shared clonotypes between healthy human individuals. Study-level information: Donors had three CD4 naive, three CD4 memory, two CD8 naive and one CD8 memory plate apiece.

The chain combines TRBV5-1 with TRBJ2-1, with 7 bases aligning to TRBD1. This TCR derives from a woman aged 25 to 39 in good health. The sample was memory CD4+ T cells sorted from blood. Indicated subset: CD45RA-negative fraction. The CDR3 here is CASSPGTDFNEQFF. In DNA, the CDR3 is TGCGCCAGCAGCCCCGGGACAGACTTCAATGAGCAGTTCTTC.